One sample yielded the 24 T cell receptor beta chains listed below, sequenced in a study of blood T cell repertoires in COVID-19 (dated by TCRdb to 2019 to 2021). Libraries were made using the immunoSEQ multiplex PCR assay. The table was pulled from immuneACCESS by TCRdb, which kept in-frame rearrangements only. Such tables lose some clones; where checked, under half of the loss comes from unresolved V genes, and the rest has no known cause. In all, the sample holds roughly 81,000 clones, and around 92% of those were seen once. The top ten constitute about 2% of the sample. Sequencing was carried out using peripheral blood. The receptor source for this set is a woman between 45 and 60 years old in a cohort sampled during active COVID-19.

Written as DNA, the CDR3 is TGTGCCAGCAGCTTTTCTGCGGGCGGGGAGCTGTTTTTT. This sequence encodes CASSFSAGGELFF. The chain uses TRBV11-3 and TRBJ2-2; possible D gene TRBD2, 5 bases. The germline V and J ends were trimmed by 3 bases and 7 bases, with 9 bases remaining between them. Looked up from germline, CDR1 is SGHNT and CDR2 is YENEEA. There are 13 residues in the CDR3.

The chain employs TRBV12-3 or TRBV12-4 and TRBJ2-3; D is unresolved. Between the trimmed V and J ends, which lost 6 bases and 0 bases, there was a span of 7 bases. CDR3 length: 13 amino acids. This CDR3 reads CASRATSTDTQYF. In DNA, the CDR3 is TGTGCCAGCAGAGCCACTAGCACAGATACGCAGTATTTT.

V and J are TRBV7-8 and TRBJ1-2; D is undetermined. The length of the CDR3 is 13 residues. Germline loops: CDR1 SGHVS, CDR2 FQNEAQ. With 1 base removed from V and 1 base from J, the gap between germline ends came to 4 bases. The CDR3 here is CASSLVHNYGYTF. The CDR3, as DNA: TGTGCCAGCAGCTTAGTCCATAACTATGGCTACACCTTC.

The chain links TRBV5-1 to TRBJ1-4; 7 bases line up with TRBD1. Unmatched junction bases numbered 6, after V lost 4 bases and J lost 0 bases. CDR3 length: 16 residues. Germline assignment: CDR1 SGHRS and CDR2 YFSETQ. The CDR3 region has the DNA TGCGCCAGCAGCGCCGGGGACAGACCAACTAATGAAAAACTGTTTTTT. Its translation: CASSAGDRPTNEKLFF.

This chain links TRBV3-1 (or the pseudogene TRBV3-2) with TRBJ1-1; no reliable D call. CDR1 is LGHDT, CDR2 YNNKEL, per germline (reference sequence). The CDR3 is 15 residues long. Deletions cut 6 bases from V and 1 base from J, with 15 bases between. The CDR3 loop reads CASSPGVPRNTEAFF. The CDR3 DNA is TGTGCCAGCAGTCCTGGAGTGCCTCGGAACACTGAAGCTTTCTTT.

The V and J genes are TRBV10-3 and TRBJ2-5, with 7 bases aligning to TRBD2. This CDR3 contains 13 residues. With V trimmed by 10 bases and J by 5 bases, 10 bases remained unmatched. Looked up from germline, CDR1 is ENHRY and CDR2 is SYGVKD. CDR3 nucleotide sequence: TGTGCCACCGGACTAGAGATCCGGGAGACCCAGTACTTC. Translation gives CATGLEIRETQYF.

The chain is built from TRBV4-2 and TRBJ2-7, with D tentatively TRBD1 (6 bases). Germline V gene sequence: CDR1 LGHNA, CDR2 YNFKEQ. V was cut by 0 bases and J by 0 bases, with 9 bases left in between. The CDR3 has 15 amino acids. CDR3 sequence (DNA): TGTGCCAGCAGCCAAGATGGGGGCTCCTCCTACGAGCAGTACTTC. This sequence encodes CASSQDGGSSYEQYF.

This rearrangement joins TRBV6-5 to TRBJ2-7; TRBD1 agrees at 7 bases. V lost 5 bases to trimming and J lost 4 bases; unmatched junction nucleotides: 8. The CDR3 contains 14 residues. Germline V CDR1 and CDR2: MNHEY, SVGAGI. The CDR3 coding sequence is TGTGCCAGCAGTCGAGACCGGGACAGTTACGAGCAGTACTTC. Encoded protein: CASSRDRDSYEQYF.

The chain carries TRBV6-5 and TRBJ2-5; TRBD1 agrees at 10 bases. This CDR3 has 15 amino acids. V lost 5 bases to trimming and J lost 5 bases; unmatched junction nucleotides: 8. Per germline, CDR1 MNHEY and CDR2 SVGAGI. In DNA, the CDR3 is TGTGCCAGCAGTCCGGGGACAGGGGTCGCGGAGACCCAGTACTTC. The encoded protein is CASSPGTGVAETQYF.

CDR3 sequence: CASSLFVGGSYNEQFF. The DNA for the CDR3 is TGTGCCAGCAGCTTGTTTGTCGGGGGGTCCTACAATGAGCAGTTCTTC. V usage is TRBV5-5 and J usage is TRBJ2-1; 7 bases fit TRBD2. The CDR3 consists of 16 residues. Unmatched junction bases numbered 5, after V lost 1 base and J lost 1 base. Germline V lookup: CDR1 SGHKS, CDR2 YYEKEE (reference sequence).

The DNA for the CDR3 is TGTGCCAGCAGTGAAGCGCGATACTCCTACGAGCAGTACTTC. Its translation: CASSEARYSYEQYF. V gene TRBV2 combines with J gene TRBJ2-7; D not certain. The CDR3 contains 14 residues. Trimming cost V 0 bases and J 0 bases, with 6 bases left between them. In germline, CDR1 is SNHLY, CDR2 FYNNEI.

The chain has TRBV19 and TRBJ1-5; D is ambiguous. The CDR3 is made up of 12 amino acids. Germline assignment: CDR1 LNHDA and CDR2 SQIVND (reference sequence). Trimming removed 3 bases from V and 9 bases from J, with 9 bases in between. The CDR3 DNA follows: TGTGCCAGTAGTATCTTCCGGGGGCCCCAGCATTTT. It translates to CASSIFRGPQHF. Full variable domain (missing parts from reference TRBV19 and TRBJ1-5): DGGITQSPKYLFRKEGQNVTLSCEQNLNHDAMYWYRQDPGQGLRLIYYSQIVNDFQKGDIAEGYSVSREKKESFPLTVTSAQKNPTAFYLCASSIFRGPQHFGDGTRLSIL.

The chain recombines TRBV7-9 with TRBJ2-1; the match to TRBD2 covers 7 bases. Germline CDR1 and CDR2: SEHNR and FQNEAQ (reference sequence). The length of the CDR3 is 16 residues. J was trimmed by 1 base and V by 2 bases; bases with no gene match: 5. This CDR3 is CASSLFGGVSYNEQFF. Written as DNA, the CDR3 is TGTGCCAGCAGCTTATTTGGGGGGGTATCCTACAATGAGCAGTTCTTC.

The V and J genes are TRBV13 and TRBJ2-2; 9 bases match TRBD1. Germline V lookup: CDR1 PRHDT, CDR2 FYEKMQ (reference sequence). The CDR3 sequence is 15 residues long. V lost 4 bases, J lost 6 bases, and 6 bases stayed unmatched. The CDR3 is CASSYGQGRPGELFF. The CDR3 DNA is TGTGCCAGCAGCTACGGACAGGGGCGGCCCGGGGAGCTGTTTTTT.

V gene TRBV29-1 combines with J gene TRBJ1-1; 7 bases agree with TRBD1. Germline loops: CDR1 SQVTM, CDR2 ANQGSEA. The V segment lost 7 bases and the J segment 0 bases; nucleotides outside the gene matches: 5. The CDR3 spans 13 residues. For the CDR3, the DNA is TGCAGCGGAGAACAGGGGCTGAACACTGAAGCTTTCTTT. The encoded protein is CSGEQGLNTEAFF.

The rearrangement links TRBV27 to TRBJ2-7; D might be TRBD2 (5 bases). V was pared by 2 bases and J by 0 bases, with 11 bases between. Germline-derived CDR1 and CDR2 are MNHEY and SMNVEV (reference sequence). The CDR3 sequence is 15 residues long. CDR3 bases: TGTGCCAGCAGTTTAGTGGGGAGAACCTCCTACGAGCAGTACTTC. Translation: CASSLVGRTSYEQYF.

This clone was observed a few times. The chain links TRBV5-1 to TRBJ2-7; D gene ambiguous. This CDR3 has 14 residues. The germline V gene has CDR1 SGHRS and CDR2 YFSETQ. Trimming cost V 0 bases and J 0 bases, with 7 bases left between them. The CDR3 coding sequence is TGCGCCAGCAGCTTGGTTCAGGACTCCTACGAGCAGTACTTC. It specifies CASSLVQDSYEQYF.

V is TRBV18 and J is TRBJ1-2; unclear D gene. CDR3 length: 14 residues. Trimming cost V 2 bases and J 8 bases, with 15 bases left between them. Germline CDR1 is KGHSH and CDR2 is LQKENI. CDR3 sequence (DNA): TGTGCCAGCTCACCAGACGAGAGGTTACACGGCTACACCTTC. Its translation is CASSPDERLHGYTF.

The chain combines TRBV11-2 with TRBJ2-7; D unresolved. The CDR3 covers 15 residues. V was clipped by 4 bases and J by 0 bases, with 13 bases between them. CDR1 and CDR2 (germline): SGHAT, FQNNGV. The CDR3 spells CASSSNRFSSYEQYF. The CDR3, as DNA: TGTGCCAGCAGCTCCAACAGATTCAGCTCCTACGAGCAGTACTTC. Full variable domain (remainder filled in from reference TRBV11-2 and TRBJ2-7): EAGVAQSPRYKIIEKRQSVAFWCNPISGHATLYWYQQILGQGPKLLIQFQNNGVVDDSQLPKDRFSAERLKGVDSTLKIQPAKLEDSAVYLCASSSNRFSSYEQYFGPGTRLTVT.

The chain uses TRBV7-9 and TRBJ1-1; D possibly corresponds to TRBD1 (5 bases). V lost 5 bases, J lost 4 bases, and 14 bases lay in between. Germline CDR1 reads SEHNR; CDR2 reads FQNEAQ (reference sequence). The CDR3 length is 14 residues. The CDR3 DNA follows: TGTGCCAGCAGCAATGGGAGGGACGGCACTGAAGCTTTCTTT. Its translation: CASSNGRDGTEAFF.

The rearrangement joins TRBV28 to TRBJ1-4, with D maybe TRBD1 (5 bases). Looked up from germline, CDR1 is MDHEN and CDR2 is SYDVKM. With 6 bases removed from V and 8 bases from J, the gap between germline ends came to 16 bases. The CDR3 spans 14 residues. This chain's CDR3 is CASSPGGGREKLFF. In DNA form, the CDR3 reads TGTGCCAGCAGCCCCGGGGGGGGTCGGGAAAAACTGTTTTTT.

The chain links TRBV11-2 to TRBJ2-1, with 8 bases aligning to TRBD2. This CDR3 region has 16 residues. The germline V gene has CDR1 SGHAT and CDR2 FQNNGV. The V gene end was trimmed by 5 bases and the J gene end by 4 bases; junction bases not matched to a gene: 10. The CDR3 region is CASSPGAGGRYNEQFF. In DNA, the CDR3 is TGTGCCAGCAGCCCCGGGGCGGGGGGTCGATACAATGAGCAGTTCTTC.

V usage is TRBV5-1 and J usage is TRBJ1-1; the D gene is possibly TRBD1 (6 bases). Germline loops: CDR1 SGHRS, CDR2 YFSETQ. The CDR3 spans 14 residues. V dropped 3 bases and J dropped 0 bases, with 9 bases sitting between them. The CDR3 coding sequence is TGCGCCAGCAGCTCGGGACACGTGAACACTGAAGCTTTCTTT. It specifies CASSSGHVNTEAFF.

The CDR3 spells CASSIRDRVNEKLFF. The CDR3 DNA follows: TGTGCCAGTAGTATCCGGGACAGGGTGAATGAAAAACTGTTTTTT. The chain combines TRBV19 with TRBJ1-4; the match to TRBD1 covers 9 bases. Per the germline V gene, CDR1 is LNHDA and CDR2 is SQIVND (reference sequence). The CDR3 loop spans 15 amino acids. V lost 3 bases to trimming and J lost 5 bases; unmatched junction nucleotides: 4.